Detailed here is one T cell receptor beta chain. No antigen is known for it. This record belongs to a study of cytotoxic CD8 clonotypes in ibrutinib-treated CLL. Germline V CDR1 and CDR2: MGHRA, YSYEKL. V gave up 5 bases and J gave up 8 bases; unmatched junction bases: 9. The CDR3 sequence is 15 residues long. TCRdb's table, derived via immunoSEQ multiplex PCR, lists solely in-frame clones and lacks some. The repertoire consists of fewer than 100,000 clones, with 79% occurring once and the leading ten covering approximately 5%. Study-wide results and caveats: Increased clonality at ibrutinib response gave way to a return toward baseline at progression.

The rearrangement uses TRBV4-1 and TRBJ2-1; 10 bases are shared with TRBD2. Specimen: PBMCs, collected after 12 months of ibrutinib treatment. The receptor was derived from a human donor with chronic lymphocytic leukemia. The CDR3 DNA reads TGCGCCAGCAGCATAAGCGGGAGGGTCGGCTATGAGCAGTTCTTC. Its protein product is CASSISGRVGYEQFF.